This entry features one T cell receptor beta chain sequence. Its antigen is still unknown. Vbeta (60) and Jbeta (13) primers were used in the PCR. Clones were read by immunoSEQ multiplex PCR, and TCRdb kept only the in-frame ones, dropping some. The table shows under 150,000 clones, with about 86% occurring only once. This sample stems from a study of cytomegalovirus exposure and HLA in healthy donors. After removal of 2 bases from V and 7 bases from J, the junction contained 4 bases not matched to a gene. The CDR3 sequence is 15 residues long. Germline CDR1 reads MNHEY; CDR2 reads SVGAGI. Whole-study findings and limits: A further, later analysis showed that HLA-associated TCR beta chains (compared with equally common others) were more clonally expanded.

The sequence derives from a man in his forties in good health and CMV-seropositive. The rearrangement joins TRBV6-5 to TRBJ2-3; 12 bases line up with TRBD2. Source material: PBMCs. CDR3 in amino acids: CASSYLAGGIHTQYF. The CDR3 DNA reads as TGTGCCAGCAGTTACCTAGCGGGGGGGATTCATACGCAGTATTTT.